The sequence of this T cell receptor beta chain was determined in a study of T cells in Graves' hyperthyroidism and ophthalmopathy. Diagnoses were established using clinical symptoms, serum thyroxine and TRAb, thyroid ultrasound and orbital computed tomography. Study results and limitations: Using 13 V-J features, a model discriminated ophthalmopathy from stable hyperthyroidism.

TCR beta CDR3 regions were amplified from RNA. The TCR CDR3 was amplified in a first-round RT-PCR using the HTBI primer set. MiXCR, applied by TCRdb to the multiplex PCR reads, yields one record per CDR3 protein. The sample yields around 700,000 distinct CDR3 sequences, approximately 19% seen once. This clonotype was picked up a small number of times. Its specificity is not known. Germline V gene lookup returns CDR1 MNHEY and CDR2 SVGAGI. V dropped 0 bases and J dropped 8 bases, with 19 bases sitting between them. CDR3 size: 16 residues. V gene TRBV6-5 combines with J gene TRBJ1-2; D may be TRBD1 (6 bases). The origin of this receptor is a woman between 45 and 65 years old with Graves' hyperthyroidism that later progressed to Graves' ophthalmopathy. The sequencing input was blood. This chain's CDR3 is CASSYSNPGGPWGYTF. DNA of the CDR3: TGTGCCAGCAGTTACTCGAATCCGGGGGGCCCTTGGGGCTACACCTTC.